The rows below give T cell receptor beta chains drawn from one sample of a study of T-cell memory formation after mild COVID-19. Via MiXCR, TCRdb re-called the 5' RACE reads, giving one row per CDR3 protein. The table has around 250,000 distinct CDR3 sequences, 8% to 9.5% seen once. The sample taken for sequencing was PBMCs or a T cell subset sorted from them (not recorded which). The receptor set was obtained from a man aged 18 to 35 who had mild COVID-19 (a few samples of this study predate the infection). Cell type and time point are not known. CDR3s include the opening cysteine and the closing phenylalanine or tryptophan. D genes are given only for firm matches. Rows give clone size only sometimes, using once, few, many, or a class for an expanded clone.

v_gene	abundance	j_gene	d_gene	CDR3nt	CDR3aa
TRBV7-9	few	TRBJ1-4	-	TGTGCCAGCCGTAGGGGGTTGCGAAAACTGTTTTTT	CASRRGLRKLFF
TRBV6-1	-	TRBJ1-6	-	TGTGCCAGCAGTGAAACCAGGGATCCGTCCCTCCACTTT	CASSETRDPSLHF
TRBV12-3/TRBV12-4	few	TRBJ2-7	-	TGTGCCAGCGGGGCGGGGAGCTCCTACGAGCAGTACTTC	CASGAGSSYEQYF
TRBV12-3/TRBV12-4	few	TRBJ1-5	TRBD1	TGTGCCAGCAGACGAGGACAGGGGGAGCAGCCCCAGCATTTT	CASRRGQGEQPQHF
TRBV5-1	many	TRBJ2-7	-	TGCGCCAGCAGACAGGGCGGCGTATCCTACGAGCAGTACTTC	CASRQGGVSYEQYF
TRBV13	few	TRBJ2-2	-	TGTGCCAGCAGCTTAAACGGAGCCACCGGGGAGCTGTTTTTT	CASSLNGATGELFF
TRBV7-2	-	TRBJ2-3	TRBD2	TGTGCCAGCAGTTTTAAGCGGGGGACAGATACGCAGTATTTT	CASSFKRGTDTQYF
TRBV5-1	few	TRBJ2-7	-	TGCGCCAGCAGCTTAAGGGTTTCCTACGAGCAGTACTTC	CASSLRVSYEQYF
TRBV4-3	-	TRBJ2-3	TRBD2	TGCGCCAGCAGCCAAGATCGAGGAGCTAGCGGTAGCACAGATACGCAGTATTTT	CASSQDRGASGSTDTQYF
TRBV5-1	few	TRBJ1-5	-	TGCGCCAGCAGCTTGGTGTATCAGCCCCAGCATTTT	CASSLVYQPQHF
TRBV12-3/TRBV12-4	-	TRBJ1-5	-	TGTGCCAGCAGTTTATGGGATCAGCCCCAGCATTTT	CASSLWDQPQHF
TRBV7-3	few	TRBJ2-5	-	TGTGCCAGCAGCCCGGCTCGGTCGGAGACCCAGTACTTC	CASSPARSETQYF
TRBV7-2	-	TRBJ1-4	-	TGTGCCAGCAGCCCCCATTCCGATGAAAAACTGTTTTTT	CASSPHSDEKLFF
TRBV5-8	few	TRBJ2-1	-	TGTGCCAGTAACCGGGACCCCGATGAGCAGTTCTTC	CASNRDPDEQFF
TRBV5-1	-	TRBJ2-5	-	TGCGCCAGCAGCTTGGCCCCGGGGTTCGCAGAGACCCAGTACTTC	CASSLAPGFAETQYF
TRBV10-3	few	TRBJ2-1	-	TGTGCCATCAGTGTTACGGCAGGGGTGGGGAATGAGCAGTTCTTC	CAISVTAGVGNEQFF
TRBV5-1	few	TRBJ1-2	-	TGCGCCAGCAGCTTGGGGGGGCGAGACTACACCTTC	CASSLGGRDYTF